These T cell receptor beta chains were read from a single sample in a study of OX40 agonist ivuxolimab in advanced cancers. The assay was immunoSEQ multiplex PCR, and TCRdb's table has in-frame clones only and misses some. The sample holds about 59,000 clones, about 85% seen once. Specimen: CD4+ or CD8+ T cells sorted from blood, collected in a trial of the OX40 agonist ivuxolimab. These receptors all come from an adult with an advanced solid tumor such as melanoma, head and neck, liver or kidney cancer. Each CDR3 is given with its conserved first and last residue. D genes are given only for firm matches. Some rows mark clone size as missing; the rest say once, few, many or name a class of expanded clone.

D	V	J	size	CDR3	DNA
-	TRBV28	TRBJ1-1	once	CASTSPGETEAFF	TGTGCCAGCACCTCCCCCGGTGAAACTGAAGCTTTCTTT
-	TRBV2	TRBJ2-5	-	CASKEGGMETQYF	TGTGCCAGCAAAGAAGGGGGGATGGAGACCCAGTACTTC
TRBD1	TRBV7-9	TRBJ1-2	-	CASSPGQGNYGYTF	TGTGCCAGCAGCCCGGGACAGGGTAACTATGGCTACACCTTC
TRBD1	TRBV7-7	TRBJ1-1	-	CASRAISGGRTEAFF	TGTGCTAGCAGAGCAATATCAGGGGGACGAACTGAAGCTTTCTTT
-	TRBV7-8	TRBJ2-3	once	CASSLRRITSTDTQYF	TGTGCCAGCAGCTTACGTAGGATTACTAGCACAGATACGCAGTATTTT
TRBD2	TRBV7-3	TRBJ2-2	few	CASSFWGGADTGELFF	TGTGCCAGCAGCTTCTGGGGAGGGGCCGACACCGGGGAGCTGTTTTTT
-	TRBV19	TRBJ1-5	few	CASTGQGNQPQHF	TGTGCCAGTACTGGTCAGGGCAATCAGCCCCAGCATTTT
-	TRBV19	TRBJ1-3	-	CASSLPGGDSGNTIYF	TGTGCCAGTAGTCTCCCGGGGGGGGACTCTGGAAACACCATATATTTT
-	TRBV7-3	TRBJ2-1	once	CASSLGLPPNNEQFF	TGTGCCAGCAGCTTGGGCCTACCTCCCAACAATGAGCAGTTCTTC
-	TRBV13	TRBJ2-3	-	CASSLSDTQYF	TGTGCCAGCAGCCTCTCGGATACGCAGTATTTT
-	TRBV9	TRBJ1-4	-	CASSQTSYNEKLFF	TGTGCCAGCAGCCAAACGTCCTATAATGAAAAACTGTTTTTT
-	TRBV5-4	TRBJ1-1	-	CASSSGTGYAEAFF	TGTGCCAGCAGTTCAGGTACAGGGTACGCTGAAGCTTTCTTT
-	TRBV5-8	TRBJ1-1	-	CASSSFYKDTEAFF	TGTGCCAGCAGCTCTTTCTATAAGGACACTGAAGCTTTCTTT
-	TRBV7-3	TRBJ2-3	-	CASSLNSAGSDTQYF	TGTGCCAGCAGCTTAAATTCGGCGGGGTCAGATACGCAGTATTTT
-	TRBV7-6	TRBJ2-1	few	CASSLSRRRAYNEQFF	TGTGCCAGCAGCCTTTCACGTAGGCGGGCCTACAATGAGCAGTTCTTC